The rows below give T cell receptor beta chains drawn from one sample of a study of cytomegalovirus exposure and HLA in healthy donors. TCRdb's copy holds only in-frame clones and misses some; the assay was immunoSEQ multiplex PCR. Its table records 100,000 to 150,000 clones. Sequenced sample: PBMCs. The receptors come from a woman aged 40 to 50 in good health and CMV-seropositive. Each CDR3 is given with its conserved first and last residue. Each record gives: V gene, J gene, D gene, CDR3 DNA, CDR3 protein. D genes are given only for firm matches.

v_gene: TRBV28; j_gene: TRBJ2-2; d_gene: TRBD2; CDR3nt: TGTGCCAGCAGTTTATGGGCGGGAGGACGGACCGGGGAGCTGTTTTTT; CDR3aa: CASSLWAGGRTGELFF
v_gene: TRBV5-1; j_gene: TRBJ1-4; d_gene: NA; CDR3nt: TGCGCCAGCAGCTTGGGACAGTTTGCAACTAATGAAAAACTGTTTTTT; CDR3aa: CASSLGQFATNEKLFF
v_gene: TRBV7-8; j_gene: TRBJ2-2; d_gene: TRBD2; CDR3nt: TGTGCCAGCAGCTCCCGCGGGGGGGGTGCTACCGGGGAGCTGTTTTTT; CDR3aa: CASSSRGGGATGELFF
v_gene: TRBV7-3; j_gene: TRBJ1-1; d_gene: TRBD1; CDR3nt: TGTGCCAGCCGGGGACAGCCGAACACTGAAGCTTTCTTT; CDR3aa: CASRGQPNTEAFF
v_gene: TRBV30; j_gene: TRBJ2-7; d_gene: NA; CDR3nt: TGTGCCTGGAGTAGTGGCAGCTCCTACGAGCAGTACTTC; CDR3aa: CAWSSGSSYEQYF
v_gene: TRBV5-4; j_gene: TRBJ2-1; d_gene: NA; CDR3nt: TGTGCCAGCAACTTGGGGCTAGCGTCCGACAATGAGCAGTTCTTC; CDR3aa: CASNLGLASDNEQFF
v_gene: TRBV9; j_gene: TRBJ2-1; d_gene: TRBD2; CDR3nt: TGTGCCAGCAGCCTCCTCCCCGGGGGGGGTGAGCAGTTCTTC; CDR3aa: CASSLLPGGGEQFF
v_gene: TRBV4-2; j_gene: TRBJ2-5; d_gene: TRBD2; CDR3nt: TGTGCCAGCAGCCAAGATGTAGCGGGAGGGGCAGAGACCCAGTACTTC; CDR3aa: CASSQDVAGGAETQYF
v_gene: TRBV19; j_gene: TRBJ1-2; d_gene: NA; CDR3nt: TGTGCCAGTAGTATAGACGGTGCGTTTGGCTACACCTTC; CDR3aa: CASSIDGAFGYTF
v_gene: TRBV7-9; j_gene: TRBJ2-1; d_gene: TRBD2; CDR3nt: TGTGCCAGCAGCTTAGAATCAGGTTTCCTCGGACTAGCGGGAAACGAGCAGTTCTTC; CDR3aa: CASSLESGFLGLAGNEQFF
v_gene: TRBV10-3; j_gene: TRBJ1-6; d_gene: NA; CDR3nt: TGTGCCATCAGTGAGTTCGATTCACCCCTCCACTTT; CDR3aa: CAISEFDSPLHF
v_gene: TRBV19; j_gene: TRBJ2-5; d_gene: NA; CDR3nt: TGTGCCAGTAGTCCTCGAGGACAGCAAGAGACCCAGTACTTC; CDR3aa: CASSPRGQQETQYF
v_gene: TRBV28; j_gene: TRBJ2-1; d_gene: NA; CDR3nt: TGTGCCAGCAGTCGGATCGGAGAGCGGAGCTCCTACAATGAGCAGTTCTTC; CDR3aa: CASSRIGERSSYNEQFF
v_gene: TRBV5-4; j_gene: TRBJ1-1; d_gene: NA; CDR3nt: TGTGCCAGCAGCCCCCGGACAGCCGTGAACACTGAAGCTTTCTTT; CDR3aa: CASSPRTAVNTEAFF
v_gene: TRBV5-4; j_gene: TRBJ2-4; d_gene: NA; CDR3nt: TGTGCCAGCAGCTTTTCTTCAGGGGCGCGGGCCAAAAACATTCAGTACTTC; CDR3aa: CASSFSSGARAKNIQYF
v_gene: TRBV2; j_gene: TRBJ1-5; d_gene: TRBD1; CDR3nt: TGTGCCAGCAGGGGGACAGGGCGCAATCAGCCCCAGCATTTT; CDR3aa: CASRGTGRNQPQHF
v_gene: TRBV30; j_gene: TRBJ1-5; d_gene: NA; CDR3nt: TGTGCCTGGACGGGGAGGCCCCAGCATTTT; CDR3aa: CAWTGRPQHF
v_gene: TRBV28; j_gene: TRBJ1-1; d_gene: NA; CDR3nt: TGTGCCAGCAGTCTCAACCCTTCTCAGCGGATGAACACTGAAGCTTTCTTT; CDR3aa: CASSLNPSQRMNTEAFF
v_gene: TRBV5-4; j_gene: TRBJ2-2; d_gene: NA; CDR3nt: TGTGCCAGCAGCTTTGGTGTAGGGGCCGGGGAGCTGTTTTTT; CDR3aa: CASSFGVGAGELFF
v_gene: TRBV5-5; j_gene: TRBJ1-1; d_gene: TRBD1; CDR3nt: TGTGCCAGCAGCCCTGGACAGGCGAACACTGAAGCTTTCTTT; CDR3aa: CASSPGQANTEAFF
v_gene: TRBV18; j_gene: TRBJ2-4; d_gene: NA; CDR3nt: TGTGCCAGCTCACCACCGGGGTACCGCGGGACGGGGAAAAACATTCAGTACTTC; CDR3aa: CASSPPGYRGTGKNIQYF
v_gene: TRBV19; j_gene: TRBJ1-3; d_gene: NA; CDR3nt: TGTGCCAGTAGTCCCGGGACACTCTCTGGAAACACCATATATTTT; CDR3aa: CASSPGTLSGNTIYF
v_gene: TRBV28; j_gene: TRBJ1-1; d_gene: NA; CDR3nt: TGTGCCAGCAGTTTCTCGGCGGGGAGAGACACTGAAGCTTTCTTT; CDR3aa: CASSFSAGRDTEAFF
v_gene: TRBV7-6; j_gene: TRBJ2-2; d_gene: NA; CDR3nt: TGTGCCAGCAGCCCTAGCGTAAACACCGGGGAGCTGTTTTTT; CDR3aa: CASSPSVNTGELFF
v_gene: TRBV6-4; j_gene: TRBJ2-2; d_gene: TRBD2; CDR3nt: TGTGCCAGCAGTGCTAGCGGAGACACCGGGGAGCTGTTTTTT; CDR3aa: CASSASGDTGELFF
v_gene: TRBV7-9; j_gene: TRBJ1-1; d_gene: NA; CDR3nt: TGTGCCAGCAGCTTCCTTATGAGACAGGAAGCTTTCTTT; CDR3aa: CASSFLMRQEAFF
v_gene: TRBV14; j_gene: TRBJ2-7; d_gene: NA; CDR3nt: TGTGCCAGCAGCCGGAGCAGGGTCGACGAGCAGTACTTC; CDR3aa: CASSRSRVDEQYF
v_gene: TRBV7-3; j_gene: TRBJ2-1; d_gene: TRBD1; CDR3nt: TGTGCCAGCAGCTCCAACAGGGGTTACAATGAGCAGTTCTTC; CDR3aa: CASSSNRGYNEQFF
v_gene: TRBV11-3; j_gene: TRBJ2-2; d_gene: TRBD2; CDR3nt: TGTGCCAGCAGCTTAAGGGGACTAGATGACGGGGAGCTGTTTTTT; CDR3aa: CASSLRGLDDGELFF
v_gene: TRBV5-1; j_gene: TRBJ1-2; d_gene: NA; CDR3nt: TGCGCCAGCAGCCCTTTAGGGAGGGCTGGCTACACCTTC; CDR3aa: CASSPLGRAGYTF
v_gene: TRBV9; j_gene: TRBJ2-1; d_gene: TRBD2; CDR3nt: TGTGCCAGCAGTGCTAGCGGGAGCTCCTACAATGAGCAGTTCTTC; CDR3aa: CASSASGSSYNEQFF
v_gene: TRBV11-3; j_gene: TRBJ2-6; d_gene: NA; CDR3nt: TGTGCCAGCAGCAACTCTGTGGCCAACGTCCTGACTTTC; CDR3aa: CASSNSVANVLTF
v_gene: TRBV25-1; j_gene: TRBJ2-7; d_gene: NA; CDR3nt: TGTGCCAGCAGCACTCAGGGCCCCGAGCAGTACTTC; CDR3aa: CASSTQGPEQYF
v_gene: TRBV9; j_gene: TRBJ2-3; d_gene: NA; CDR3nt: TGTGCCAGCAGCACCAGACAGTTGACAGGCACAGATACGCAGTATTTT; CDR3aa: CASSTRQLTGTDTQYF
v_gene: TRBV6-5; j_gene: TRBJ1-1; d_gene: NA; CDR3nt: TGTGCCAGCAGTTACTCGAGGCTGAACACTGAAGCTTTCTTT; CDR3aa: CASSYSRLNTEAFF
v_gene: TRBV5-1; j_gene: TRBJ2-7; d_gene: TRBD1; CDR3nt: TGCGCCAGCAGCTTGGTATCCCCAGGGGGCGAGCAGTACTTC; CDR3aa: CASSLVSPGGEQYF
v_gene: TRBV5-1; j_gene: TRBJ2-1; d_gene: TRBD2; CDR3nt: TGCGCCAGCAGCTTGGGGGCAGGACTAGCGGGAGAGAGAGAGCAGTTCTTC; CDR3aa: CASSLGAGLAGEREQFF
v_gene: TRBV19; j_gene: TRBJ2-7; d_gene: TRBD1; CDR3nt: TGTGCCAGTAGCCAATCCCATTATCCGGGACAGCTACCGCAGTACTTC; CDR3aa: CASSQSHYPGQLPQYF
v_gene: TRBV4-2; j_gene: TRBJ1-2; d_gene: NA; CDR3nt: TGTGCCAGCAGCCGTGACCAGGGTCCGGATGGCTACACCTTC; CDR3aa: CASSRDQGPDGYTF
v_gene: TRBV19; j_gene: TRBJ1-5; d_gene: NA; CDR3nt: TGTGCCAGTAGTATAATTTGGCAGGGTAGCAATCAGCCCCAGCATTTT; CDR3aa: CASSIIWQGSNQPQHF
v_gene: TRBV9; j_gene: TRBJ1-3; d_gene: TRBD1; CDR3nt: TGTGCCAGCAGCGTAGCACAGGGGGACACCATATATTTT; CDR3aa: CASSVAQGDTIYF
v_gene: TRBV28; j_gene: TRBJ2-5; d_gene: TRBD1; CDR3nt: TGTGCCAGCAGTTCCAACCGATTGACTAATCAGGGGGCTGACGGGGAGACCCAGTACTTC; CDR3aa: CASSSNRLTNQGADGETQYF
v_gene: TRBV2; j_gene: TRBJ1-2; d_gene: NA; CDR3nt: TGTGCCAGCAGTGCGTCTAACTATGGCTACACCTTC; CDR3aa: CASSASNYGYTF
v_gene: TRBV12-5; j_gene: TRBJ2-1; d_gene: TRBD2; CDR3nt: TGTGCTAGTGGTTTGGAGGTGGGAGGGTCCTACAATGAGCAGTTCTTC; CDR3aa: CASGLEVGGSYNEQFF
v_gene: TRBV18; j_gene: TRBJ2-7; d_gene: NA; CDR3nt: TGTGCCAGCTCACCCACAAACCCAGCCTACGAGCAGTACTTC; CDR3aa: CASSPTNPAYEQYF
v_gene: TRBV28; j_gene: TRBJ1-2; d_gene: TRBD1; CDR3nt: TGTGCCAGCAGTTTTCCCCGGGACAGGGGGCGGTACTATGGCTACACCTTC; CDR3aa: CASSFPRDRGRYYGYTF
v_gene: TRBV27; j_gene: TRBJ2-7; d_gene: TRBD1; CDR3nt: TGTGCCAGCAGTAGTCTGGACAGGGGCCCCTCGGTTTACGAGCAGTACTTC; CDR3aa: CASSSLDRGPSVYEQYF
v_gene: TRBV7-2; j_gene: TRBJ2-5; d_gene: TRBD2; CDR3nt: TGTGCCAGCAGCTTAGTTAGCGGGCCAGAGACCCAGTACTTC; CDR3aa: CASSLVSGPETQYF
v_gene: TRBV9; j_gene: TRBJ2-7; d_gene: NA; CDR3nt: TGTGCCAGCAGCGTAGGTCCGAGCGGTAACTACGAGCAGTACTTC; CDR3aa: CASSVGPSGNYEQYF
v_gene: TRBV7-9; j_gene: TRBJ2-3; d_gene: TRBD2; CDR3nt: TGTGCCAGCAGCCCTGGGGCAGCGGGATCACTTAGCACAGATACGCAGTATTTT; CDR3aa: CASSPGAAGSLSTDTQYF